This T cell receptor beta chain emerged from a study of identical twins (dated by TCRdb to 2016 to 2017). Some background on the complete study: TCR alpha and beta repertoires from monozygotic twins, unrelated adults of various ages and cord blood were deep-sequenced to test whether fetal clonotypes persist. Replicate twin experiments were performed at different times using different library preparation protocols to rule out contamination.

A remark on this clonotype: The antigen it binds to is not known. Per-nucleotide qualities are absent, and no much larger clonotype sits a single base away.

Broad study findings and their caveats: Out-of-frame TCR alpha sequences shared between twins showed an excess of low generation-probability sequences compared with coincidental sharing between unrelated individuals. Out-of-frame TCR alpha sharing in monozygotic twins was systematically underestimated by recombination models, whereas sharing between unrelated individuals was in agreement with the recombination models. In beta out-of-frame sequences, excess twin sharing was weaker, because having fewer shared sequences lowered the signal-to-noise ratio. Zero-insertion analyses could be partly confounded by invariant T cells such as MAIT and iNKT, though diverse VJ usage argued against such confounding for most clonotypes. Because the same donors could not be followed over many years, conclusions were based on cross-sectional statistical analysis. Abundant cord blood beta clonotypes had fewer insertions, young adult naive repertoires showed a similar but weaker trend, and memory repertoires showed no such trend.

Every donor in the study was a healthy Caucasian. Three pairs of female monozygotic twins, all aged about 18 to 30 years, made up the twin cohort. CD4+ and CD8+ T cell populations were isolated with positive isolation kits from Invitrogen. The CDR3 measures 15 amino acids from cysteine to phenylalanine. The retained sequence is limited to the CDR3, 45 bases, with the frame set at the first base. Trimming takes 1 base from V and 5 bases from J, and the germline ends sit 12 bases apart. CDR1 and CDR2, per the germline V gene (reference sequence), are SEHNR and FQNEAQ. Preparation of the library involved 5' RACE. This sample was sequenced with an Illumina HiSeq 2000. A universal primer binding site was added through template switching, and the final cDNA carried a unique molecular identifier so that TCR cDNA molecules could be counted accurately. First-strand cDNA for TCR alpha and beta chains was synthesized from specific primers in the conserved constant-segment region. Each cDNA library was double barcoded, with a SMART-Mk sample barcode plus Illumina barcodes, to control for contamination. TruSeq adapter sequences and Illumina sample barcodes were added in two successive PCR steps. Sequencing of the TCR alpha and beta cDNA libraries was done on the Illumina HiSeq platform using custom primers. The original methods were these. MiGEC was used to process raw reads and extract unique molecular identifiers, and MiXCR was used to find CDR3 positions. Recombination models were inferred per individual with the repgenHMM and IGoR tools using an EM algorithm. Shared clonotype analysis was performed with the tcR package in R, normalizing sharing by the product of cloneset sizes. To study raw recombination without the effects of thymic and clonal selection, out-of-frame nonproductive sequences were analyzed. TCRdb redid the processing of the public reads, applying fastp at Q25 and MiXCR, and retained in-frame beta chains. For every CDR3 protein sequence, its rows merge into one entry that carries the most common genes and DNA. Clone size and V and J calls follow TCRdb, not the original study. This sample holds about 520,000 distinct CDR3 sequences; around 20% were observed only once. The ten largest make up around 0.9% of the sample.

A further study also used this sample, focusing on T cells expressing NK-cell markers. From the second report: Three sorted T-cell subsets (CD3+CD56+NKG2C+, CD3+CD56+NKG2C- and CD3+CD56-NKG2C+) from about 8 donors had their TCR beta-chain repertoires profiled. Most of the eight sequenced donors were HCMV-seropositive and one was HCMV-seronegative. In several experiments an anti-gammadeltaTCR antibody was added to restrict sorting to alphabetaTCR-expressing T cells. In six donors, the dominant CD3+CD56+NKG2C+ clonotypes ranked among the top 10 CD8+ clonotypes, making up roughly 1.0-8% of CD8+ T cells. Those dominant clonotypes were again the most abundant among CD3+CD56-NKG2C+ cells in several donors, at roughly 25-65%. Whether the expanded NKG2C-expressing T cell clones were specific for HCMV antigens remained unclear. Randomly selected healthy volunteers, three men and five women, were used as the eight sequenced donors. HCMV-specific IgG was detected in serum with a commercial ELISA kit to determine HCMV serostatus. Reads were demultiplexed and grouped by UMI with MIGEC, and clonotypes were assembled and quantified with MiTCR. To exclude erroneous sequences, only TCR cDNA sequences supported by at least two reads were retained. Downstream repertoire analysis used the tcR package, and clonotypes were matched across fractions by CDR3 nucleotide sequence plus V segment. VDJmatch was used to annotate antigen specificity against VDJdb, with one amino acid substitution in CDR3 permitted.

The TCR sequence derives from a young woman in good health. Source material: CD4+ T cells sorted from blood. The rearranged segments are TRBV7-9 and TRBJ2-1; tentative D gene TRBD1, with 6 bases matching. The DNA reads TGTGCCAGCAGCTTAGGGACAGCACCCCACAATGAGCAGTTCTTC. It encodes CASSLGTAPHNEQFF.